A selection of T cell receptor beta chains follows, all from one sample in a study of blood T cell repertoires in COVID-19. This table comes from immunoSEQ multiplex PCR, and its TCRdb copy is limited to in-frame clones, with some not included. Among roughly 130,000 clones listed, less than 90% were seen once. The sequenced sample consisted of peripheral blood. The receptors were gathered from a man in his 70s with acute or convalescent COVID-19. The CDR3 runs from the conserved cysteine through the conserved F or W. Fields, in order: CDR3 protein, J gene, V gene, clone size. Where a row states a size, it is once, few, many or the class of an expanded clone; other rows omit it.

CDR3 protein: CAISGRTGGDYGYTF
J gene: TRBJ1-2
V gene: TRBV10-3
clone size: NA

CDR3 protein: CASSRTDYQETQYF
J gene: TRBJ2-5
V gene: TRBV18
clone size: few

CDR3 protein: CASSEQGAAYEQYF
J gene: TRBJ2-7
V gene: TRBV2
clone size: few

CDR3 protein: CASSVDNGGADEQYF
J gene: TRBJ2-7
V gene: TRBV9
clone size: NA

CDR3 protein: CASSPRRTSGGSGELFF
J gene: TRBJ2-2
V gene: TRBV14
clone size: NA

CDR3 protein: CASSARLAGGTDTQYF
J gene: TRBJ2-3
V gene: TRBV7-9
clone size: NA

CDR3 protein: CASRLAGIQETQYF
J gene: TRBJ2-5
V gene: TRBV27
clone size: NA

CDR3 protein: CASSLEPGLAGVWAQYF
J gene: TRBJ2-5
V gene: TRBV7-2
clone size: NA

CDR3 protein: CATSPRGGDYNEQFF
J gene: TRBJ2-1
V gene: TRBV15
clone size: NA

CDR3 protein: CASRPGTGIFYEQYF
J gene: TRBJ2-7
V gene: TRBV11-2
clone size: NA

CDR3 protein: CASSEPPINYGYTF
J gene: TRBJ1-2
V gene: TRBV25-1
clone size: once